This entry concerns a single TCR beta chain. Its antigen is undetermined. With 60 Vbeta and 13 Jbeta primers, the PCR was carried out. Measured with immunoSEQ multiplex PCR; TCRdb has only the in-frame clones, and not every one. Its table records 70,000 to 80,000 clones. The data originate from a study of cytomegalovirus exposure and HLA in healthy donors. Whole-study results and caveats: Through in vitro validation, three CMV-associated chains were shown to be specific for CMV antigens. It was reported in a later analysis that an Asian-associated ancestry cluster showed fewer N-insertions than the 666-donor mean. Previously analyzed data showed that most TCR beta V segments were productive at a frequency of about 87% or about 30%. Many donors shared some public TCRs, even though most TCR sequences were rare.

CDR1 and CDR2 (germline): KGHSH, LQKENI. The J segment lost 7 bases and the V segment lost 5 bases, leaving 4 bases of the junction unmatched. This CDR3 spans 14 amino acids. The TCR comes from a man aged 40-50 years in good health and CMV-seronegative. Sequencing was carried out using PBMCs. V and J are TRBV18 and TRBJ1-4; 10 nucleotides line up with TRBD1. DNA for the CDR3: TGTGCCAGCTCAACTCGGGACAGGGGTGAAAAACTGTTTTTT. This sequence encodes CASSTRDRGEKLFF.